This T cell receptor (beta chain) was captured in a study of blood T cell repertoires in COVID-19. Study-wide background: T cells, B-cell-depleted T cells, or PBMCs provided the cDNA or gDNA that served as material.

Source study methods: By means of reference gene primer amplification, nucleated cell counts were estimated. Method: immunoSEQ multiplex PCR; TCRdb's copy keeps in-frame clones and lacks some. V and J calls and clone size follow that table, whereas D and trimming were derived from the DNA. The data contain 350,000 to 550,000 clones, 70% to 90% of them singletons. Participant age was 18 to 89 years, and participants resided in about two dozen US areas. This CDR3 comprises 21 residues. The receptor's source is a woman in her late teens or twenties with acute COVID-19. The rearrangement joins TRBV21-1 to TRBJ2-4; TRBD1 is the table's D call and was not checked against the DNA. TRBV21-1 is noted as a pseudogene. Sequencing was done on a sample of PBMCs or T cells enriched from blood (not recorded which). DNA for the CDR3: TGTGCCAGCAGCAATCCATCAAGGGACAGGGGAGAATTGTTCTCCAAAAACATTCAGTACTTC. Protein: CASSNPSRDRGELFSKNIQYF.